The present T cell receptor beta chain was sequenced within a study of cytomegalovirus exposure and HLA in healthy donors (dated by TCRdb to the late 2010s). Regarding the study in general: In an earlier analysis of fewer than 750 of the donors, 276 Gb of sequence data and 117 million unique TCR beta sequences from about 190 million T cells were reported. An early release that covered fewer than 750 HLA-typed donors contained around 330 gigabases of sequencing data and 75 million to 100 million unique TCR sequences. Of the 300 to 450 genotyped donors, roughly 76% were placed in the genetic ancestry cluster associated with self-reported Caucasian donors. The aim of the study was to test whether cataloging public T cell receptors could identify signatures of past pathogen exposure. The study profiled the T cell repertoires of 550 to 700 subjects by immunosequencing and related them to cytomegalovirus serostatus. A separate validation cohort of roughly 130 different subjects was used in addition to the approximately 700-subject first cohort. To predict cytomegalovirus infection status, the study brought together high-throughput TCR immunosequencing, statistical association of individual TCRs with disease status, and machine learning. A later analysis re-examined previously published TCR beta repertoires from 600 to 700 donors and added high-resolution HLA genotyping to investigate patterns of TCR occurrence. The later analysis used no new phenotypic data to find candidate immune exposures, relying instead on TCR beta sequences and their occurrence across donors. To decide whether each TCR beta V gene segment behaved as functional or pseudogenic, an earlier analysis of some 540 of the donors relied on high-throughput TCR beta sequencing. Alongside the repertoire data, information on donor age, sex, ethnicity and CMV serostatus was compiled. Genome-wide SNP genotypes for about 60% of the roughly 670 donors were used in a later genetic analysis, which treated that subset as a discovery cohort. Every repertoire in the discovery cohort had been generated on one and the same sequencing platform. Both class I and class II loci were covered by HLA typing, at four-digit resolution. The number of donors typed differed by locus, with 629-630 for A, B, C, DRB1 and DQB1, more than 500 for DQA1, 606 for DPA1, and under 490 for DPB1. Four to six DR-DQ haplotypes were handled as single units for association and clustering, since linkage in the cohort was strong. Among 398 genotyped donors of the cohort, an average of approximately 240,000 unique TCR beta nucleotide sequences were sequenced per donor, about a sixth of them non-productive.

What the authors observed across the whole study: The earlier analysis of nearly 600 of the donors excluded about 16 rarely observed V segments, including chromosome 9 orphons, because counts were too low. In a later analysis, the rate of TCR association differed among HLA loci, with DRB1 alleles having the most associated TCRs and HLA-C alleles having the fewest. The authors suggested that the approach could potentially be generalized to other disease states and immunological phenotypes. A cluster of highly shared sequence variants was judged likely to represent a technical artifact of the sequencing pipeline. In a later analysis, several top co-occurrence clusters were reported to appear linked to parvovirus B19, influenza, CMV and Epstein-Barr virus. A total of 150 to 200 TCR beta chains were listed by the study as associated with cytomegalovirus. A later analysis associated 16,951 TCR beta sequences with specific HLA alleles at a false discovery rate of 0.05. In a later genetic analysis, fewer N-insertions in productive TCRs were reported among donors in an Asian-associated ancestry cluster than the roughly 640-donor mean. When HLA alleles, especially DR and DQ, strongly co-occurred, TCR associations were difficult to assign to individual alleles. Roughly uniform sequencing depth across donors was assumed in presence/absence analyses, although this assumption may not hold. A few of the identified cytomegalovirus-associated TCR beta chains were confirmed in vitro to be specific for cytomegalovirus antigens. Most CMV-associated TCR beta chains appeared to be HLA-restricted in a later analysis, and the HLA associations seemed to be driven largely by CMV exposure. Because some donors lacked HLA typing at each locus, the association tests relied only on the typed subset. Most TCR sequences were observed very rarely across donors, whereas some public TCRs were present in many individuals. In a later genetic analysis, a missense DCLRE1C variant was associated with V-gene and J-gene trimming of TCR beta chains, and the association was replicated in an independent cohort. This cohort had only TCR beta chains sequenced, and the lack of alpha or paired-chain data limited which features could be detected. In an earlier analysis of approximately 600 of the donors, most TCR beta V segments were observed in productive rearrangements about 90% or about 30% of the time, broadly matching IMGT annotations. CMV serostatus was the only immune exposure information available for the cohort. In a later analysis, HLA-associated TCR beta chains showed more clonal expansion and lower generation probabilities than non-associated chains that were equally common. Some IMGT-functional V segments, including TRBV6-2 and TRBV6-3, could not be distinguished by the 87-base-pair reads and were therefore excluded. A further reported finding was that TCR beta sequences accurately predicted the HLA-A and HLA-B alleles for most subjects in the first cohort. Linkage disequilibrium might explain the correlated functional status among segregating V segments, but an unknown experimental factor could not be ruled out. The classifier was reported to diagnose cytomegalovirus status with high specificity and sensitivity in both the original cohort and the validation cohort.

Points on this clone: What antigen it recognizes has not been identified. No much larger clone exists at a distance of one base, and base qualities are not known.

In total, over 600 healthy bone marrow donors made up the cohort. At the time of sampling, all cohort members were nominally healthy, though unrecorded immune exposures were likely present. The donor tested CMV seropositive, placing the donor among the 289 seropositive members of the cohort. Each donor provided a peripheral blood sample, and peripheral blood mononuclear cells were used for TCR beta sequencing. The Qiagen DNeasy Blood Extraction Kit was used to extract genomic DNA from the blood cell samples. CDR1 MNHEY and CDR2 SVGAGI are derived from the germline V gene. From cysteine to phenylalanine, the CDR3 is 14 amino acids long. Of the read, only the CDR3 DNA is kept; its 42 bases are in frame from base 1. V is cut back by 5 bases and J by 9 bases, with 10 bases in the junction unmatched. Libraries were made using the immunoSEQ multiplex PCR assay. The multiplex PCR relied on a mix of 60 forward primers for TCR Vbeta segments and 13 reverse primers for TCR Jbeta segments. A multiplex PCR assay on genomic DNA amplified the CDR3 region of rearranged TCR beta genes. The amplified TCR beta libraries were sequenced on the Illumina HiSeq System as 87-base-pair reads. The paper's data handling went like this. A later analysis counted about 80 million unique TCR beta chains across the 650 to 700 repertoires, and around 12 million of these chains were shared by at least two donors. A nearest-neighbor algorithm error-corrected the raw reads and collapsed the reads into unique sequences, merging closely related sequences to remove PCR and sequencing errors. Alignment of CDR3 sequences to IMGT reference sequences was used to assign V, D and J gene segments. For a sequence to be retained, a match of at least six nucleotides was required to both a V gene segment and a J gene segment. A rearrangement counted as productive if the CDR3 had no stop codons and remained in frame with V and J, and every other rearrangement counted as non-productive. CDR3 was defined according to IMGT convention as the region running from the second conserved V-encoded cysteine to the conserved J-encoded phenylalanine. Sequences without an unambiguous match to a single V gene segment were excluded from the earlier analysis of about 630 of the donors. An earlier analysis of fewer than 750 of the donors called V segments functional above 56.7% productive rearrangements and segregating when the between-donor standard deviation exceeded 5%. A statistical classification framework was built for diagnosing cytomegalovirus status from the catalog of TCR beta chain sequences. In a later analysis, TCR nucleotide sequences were compared against IMGT/GENE-DB human TR gene sequences so that V and J genes could be assigned. The TCRdist pipeline was used in a later analysis to assign CDR3 sequences and most-parsimonious VDJ recombination scenarios. In a later analysis, each TCR beta chain was defined by its CDR3 amino acid sequence together with its V-gene family, and reads without a unique V-gene family were excluded. To address suspected cross-contamination and a sequencing artifact, a later analysis removed around 590 highly shared, low-generation-probability nucleotide sequences. In a later analysis, a clonal expansion index for each public chain was calculated from normalized within-repertoire ranks of inferred template counts. In a later analysis, generation probabilities were computed with a VDJ recombination model fitted to out-of-frame rearrangements, and the resulting probabilities were checked against IGoR. Hypergeometric tests were used in a later analysis to score TCR-TCR, TCR-HLA and TCR-CMV co-occurrence, with a repertoire-size bias correction applied to the TCR pairs. To estimate false discovery rates, a later analysis permuted the HLA or CMV assignments 20 times. In a later analysis, co-occurring TCRs were grouped using DBSCAN, and TCRdist sequence similarity was added for clustering within HLA-allele-positive subsets. For co-occurrence clustering, repertoires with fewer than 30,000 or more than 120,000 public chains were excluded, along with four to six repertoires with anomalous nucleotide sharing. This immuneACCESS table, as held by TCRdb, lists in-frame sequences with V and J called but not all clones. Of the missing ones, under half trace to an unresolved V gene in checked studies; the others have no known cause. V, J and clone size reflect that table, while D and trimming were determined from the DNA. This sample has around 100,000 clones in its table, and approximately 80% of those were observed once. The biggest ten clones account for 22% of the sample.

The chain was built from TRBV6-5 and TRBJ2-1; TRBD1 matches 7 bases in the middle. This TCR was sampled from a man between 25 and 39 years old in good health and CMV-seropositive. The specimen was PBMCs. Here is the DNA: TGTGCCAGCAGTCCGAGACAGGGTATGTTTGAGCAGTTCTTC. Its product reads: CASSPRQGMFEQFF.